This TCR beta chain was found in a study of shared clonotypes between healthy human individuals. Sequencing used immunoSEQ multiplex PCR; TCRdb keeps in-frame clones, though not all of them. The table records about 2.3 million clones, 93% of them present only once. This clone was found once. As yet, its antigen is unknown. The V gene lost 1 base and the J gene lost 7 bases, with 8 bases spanning the gap. The CDR3 runs to 13 residues. Germline lookup yields CDR1 MGHRA and CDR2 YSYEKL. General study results and limits: Represented genetic and exposure-history diversity was restricted by having few donors. A handful of donors had 4% to 5% of their naive CD4 clonotypes in common.

The chain recombines TRBV4-1 with TRBJ2-1; no reliable D call. This receptor was taken from a man in his late teens or twenties in good health. Some clones in this sample may be carry-over from other donors' samples. Sequenced: naive CD4+ T cells from PBMCs. As for subset: CD45RA+ positively selected. The CDR3 region has the DNA TGCGCCAGCAGCCAAGTCCCCCCGAATGAGCAGTTCTTC. Its translation is CASSQVPPNEQFF.